The T cell receptor (beta chain) described here comes from a study of neurological immune-mediated disorders. Deletions cut 4 bases from V and 9 bases from J, with 19 bases between. CDR3 length equals 15 residues. The germline CDR1 and CDR2 sequences are SGHTS and YDEGEE. Noted time point: longitudinal time-point 3. Synthesis of cDNA was accomplished via 5'RACE employing 10-nucleotide random UMIs. TCRdb re-analysed the 5' RACE reads in MiXCR, keeping a single row per CDR3 protein. The data contain around 100,000 distinct CDR3 sequences, 9.5% to 14% of them singletons. This clonotype has ten or more counts. Its antigen is still unknown. General study results and limits: Among expanded clones, no CDR3 amino acid sequences were shared across subjects, a pattern suggesting private repertoires in all groups.

The rearrangement uses TRBV5-8 and TRBJ2-2; D remains unclear. This TCR came from a female donor with HTLV-1-associated myelopathy (HAM/TSP). The specimen sequenced was PBMCs. As DNA, the CDR3 is TGTGCCAGCAGCAAGACCCGGGCCTTAAACCGGGAGCTGTTTTTT. It is translated as CASSKTRALNRELFF.